These T cell receptor beta chains were read from a single sample in a study of blood T cell repertoires in COVID-19. Sequencing was performed with immunoSEQ multiplex PCR; in TCRdb, only in-frame clones are kept and a portion is missing. The sample has about 250,000 clones; around 90% are singletons. Sequenced sample: peripheral blood. These receptors were collected from a woman aged 40 to 50 who had recovered from COVID-19. The CDR3 runs from the conserved cysteine through the conserved F or W. Each record gives: J gene, clone size, D gene, V gene, CDR3 protein, CDR3 DNA. The D gene is left open where the match is weak. Where a row states a size, it is once, few, many or the class of an expanded clone; other rows omit it.

TRBJ1-5 few . TRBV12-3/TRBV12-4 CASSISNQPQHF TGTGCCAGCAGCATTAGCAATCAGCCCCAGCATTTT
TRBJ1-1 . . TRBV30 CAWSVQGDTEAFF TGTGCCTGGAGTGTACAAGGGGACACTGAAGCTTTCTTT
TRBJ1-5 . TRBD1 TRBV27 CASSSKGGPYSNQPQHF TGTGCCAGCAGTTCGAAAGGGGGCCCCTATAGCAATCAGCCCCAGCATTTT
TRBJ2-1 . . TRBV7-2 CASSLSGFTYNEQFF TGTGCCAGCAGCTTAAGCGGGTTTACCTACAATGAGCAGTTCTTC
TRBJ1-6 . . TRBV27 CASSDGQTSPLHF TGTGCCAGCAGCGACGGACAGACTTCACCCCTCCACTTT
TRBJ2-3 . TRBD2 TRBV5-6 CASSLETSTSTDTQYF TGTGCCAGCAGCTTGGAGACTAGCACTAGCACAGATACGCAGTATTTT
TRBJ2-1 . TRBD1 TRBV7-8 CASSGTGGVYEQFF TGTGCCAGCAGCGGGACAGGGGGTGTCTATGAGCAGTTCTTC
TRBJ2-3 . . TRBV3-1/TRBV3-2 CASSPAAATTDTQYF TGTGCCAGCAGCCCGGCAGCGGCGACCACAGATACGCAGTATTTT
TRBJ2-6 . . TRBV5-4 CASSLEVRGHTGANVLTF TGTGCCAGCAGCCTGGAGGTTAGAGGGCATACTGGGGCCAACGTCCTGACTTTC
TRBJ1-2 . TRBD1 TRBV6-5 CASSPQGAAGYTF TGTGCCAGCAGCCCACAGGGGGCTGCTGGCTACACCTTC
TRBJ2-1 . . TRBV7-9 CASSKGSGNEQFF TGTGCCAGCAGCAAAGGTTCAGGCAATGAGCAGTTCTTC
TRBJ2-1 . TRBD2 TRBV5-1 CASSLRGLAGGDSYNEQFF TGCGCCAGCAGCTTGAGGGGACTAGCGGGAGGGGACTCCTACAATGAGCAGTTCTTC
TRBJ1-1 . . TRBV3-1/TRBV3-2 CASSQGAGTEAFF TGTGCCAGCAGCCAGGGAGCGGGCACTGAAGCTTTCTTT
TRBJ2-7 . . TRBV3-1/TRBV3-2 CASSQESGRGIYEQYF TGTGCCAGCAGCCAAGAGTCCGGCAGGGGTATATACGAGCAGTACTTC
TRBJ2-1 once . TRBV5-1 CASRLGTHNEQFF TGCGCCAGCCGTTTGGGCACTCACAATGAGCAGTTCTTC
TRBJ1-1 . . TRBV27 CASSSQGFTEAFF TGTGCCAGCAGTTCTCAGGGGTTCACTGAAGCTTTCTTT
TRBJ2-3 . TRBD1 TRBV2 CASSARAGGTDTQYF TGTGCCAGCAGTGCCCGGGCAGGGGGTACAGATACGCAGTATTTT
TRBJ1-3 . TRBD1 TRBV18 CASSAGTGETGNTIYF TGTGCCAGCTCAGCGGGTACAGGGGAAACTGGAAACACCATATATTTT
TRBJ2-5 . . TRBV12-3/TRBV12-4 CASSLTAGETQYF TGTGCCAGCAGTTTGACGGCGGGGGAGACCCAGTACTTC
TRBJ2-7 . TRBD2 TRBV3-1/TRBV3-2 CASSQDLAEREQYF TGTGCCAGCAGCCAAGACCTAGCGGAGAGGGAGCAGTACTTC
TRBJ2-3 . . TRBV4-1 CASSQDLVATDTQYF TGCGCCAGCAGCCAAGATCTGGTAGCTACAGATACGCAGTATTTT
TRBJ2-1 . TRBD2 TRBV3-1/TRBV3-2 CASSQRTSGVYNEQFF TGTGCCAGCAGCCAACGGACTAGCGGGGTCTACAATGAGCAGTTCTTC
TRBJ1-4 . . TRBV7-9 CASSLGAGREKLFF TGTGCCAGCAGCTTAGGTGCTGGCCGAGAAAAACTGTTTTTT
TRBJ2-1 . . TRBV9 CASSVTGETYNEQFF TGTGCCAGCAGCGTTACCGGAGAAACCTACAATGAGCAGTTCTTC
TRBJ2-7 . TRBD2 TRBV7-3 CASSLSRLAGGGEQYF TGTGCCAGCAGCTTATCGAGGCTAGCGGGAGGGGGCGAGCAGTACTTC
TRBJ2-5 . TRBD2 TRBV18 CASSPSGRPETQYF TGTGCCAGCTCCCCCAGCGGGAGACCAGAGACCCAGTACTTC
TRBJ1-1 . . TRBV27 CASSPRAERLAFF TGTGCCAGCAGTCCTCGAGCGGAGAGGCTAGCTTTCTTT
TRBJ2-3 once TRBD2 TRBV24-1 CATTPGLADTDTQYF TGTGCCACCACTCCGGGACTAGCGGACACAGATACGCAGTATTTT
TRBJ2-7 . TRBD1 TRBV3-1/TRBV3-2 CASRSNRGGEQYF TGTGCCAGCAGAAGTAACAGGGGTGGCGAGCAGTACTTC
TRBJ1-5 . TRBD1 TRBV2 CASSTTGVQPQHF TGTGCCAGCAGCACCACAGGGGTCCAGCCCCAGCATTTT
TRBJ1-3 . . TRBV4-1 CASSQGQQEGYPSGNTIYF TGCGCCAGCAGCCAAGGACAACAGGAAGGATACCCCTCTGGAAACACCATATATTTT
TRBJ1-2 once . TRBV3-1/TRBV3-2 CASSHLNSYGYTF TGTGCCAGCAGCCACCTAAACAGCTATGGCTACACCTTC
TRBJ2-5 once TRBD1 TRBV5-8 CASSTGQVETQYF TGTGCCAGCAGCACGGGACAGGTCGAGACCCAGTACTTC
TRBJ1-1 . . TRBV6-1 CASSEAASLNTEAFF TGTGCCAGCAGTGAAGCCGCGAGCTTGAACACTGAAGCTTTCTTT
TRBJ2-3 . TRBD1 TRBV6-5 CASSPGTGGSNTQYF TGTGCCAGCAGTCCTGGGACAGGGGGCTCAAATACGCAGTATTTT
TRBJ2-6 once . TRBV24-1 CATSDPDRSGANVLTF TGTGCCACCAGTGATCCCGACAGATCTGGGGCCAACGTCCTGACTTTC
TRBJ1-6 . TRBD1 TRBV7-9 CASSPTGGQGNSPLHF TGTGCCAGCAGCCCAACGGGGGGACAGGGAAATTCACCCCTCCACTTT
TRBJ2-6 . . TRBV7-9 CASSFSSGANVLTF TGTGCCAGCAGCTTCTCCTCTGGGGCCAACGTCCTGACTTTC
TRBJ2-1 . . TRBV2 CASKGEFF TGTGCCAGCAAGGGGGAGTTCTTC
TRBJ1-1 . . TRBV7-2 CASSSRGYMNTEAFF TGTGCCAGCAGCTCCCGGGGGTACATGAACACTGAAGCTTTCTTT
TRBJ2-5 . . TRBV30 CAWNVAAAQYF TGTGCCTGGAATGTTGCTGCGGCCCAGTACTTC